The source of this T cell receptor (beta chain) is a study of blood T cell repertoires in COVID-19 (dated by TCRdb to 2020 to 2021). In the study overall: The collaborator samples originated in the United States, Italy and Spain and spanned the acute and convalescent phases of COVID-19. Nearly every sample came with metadata listing a de-identified subject ID, COVID-19 status, age in years and sex. The samples were drawn from two sources: the first 160 participants of the ongoing ImmuneRACE study, and 950 to 1,500 subjects contributed by 6 global collaborators. Where HLA class I and class II types were available, the types were taken from metadata supplied by the sample provider, not from assay-based typing. The material from the prospective study consisted of cDNA or gDNA derived from T cells, B-cell-depleted T cells, or PBMCs. The repertoires were released in a freely available public database meant as a resource for research on the immune response to SARS-CoV-2. Deeply sampled blood TCRbeta repertoires from subjects exposed to, actively infected with, or recovered from COVID-19 were included in the dataset. Findings and caveats that apply to the study as a whole: How much clinical and demographic metadata was included differed by source and by participant, and the metadata was provided uncurated.

CDR1 is given as MDHEN and CDR2 as SYDVKM, both from the germline V gene. Trimming removed 6 bases from V and 2 bases from J, leaving 16 bases between the germline ends. Including the terminal cysteine and phenylalanine, the CDR3 comprises 15 residues. Just CDR3 DNA is preserved here, 45 bases in frame from base 1. TCRbeta CDR3 regions were amplified from genomic DNA using the immunoSEQ Assay, a bias-controlled multiplex PCR. As for how the authors treated the data: The number of nucleated cells in each sample was estimated by amplification of reference gene primers within the assay. Sequence reads were collapsed and filtered to measure the absolute abundance of every unique TCRbeta CDR3 rearrangement. For each sample, productive Simpson clonality was calculated as the square root of Simpson's diversity index over productive rearrangements. TCRdb provides this immuneACCESS table in a form limited to in-frame rearrangements. Some clones are lacking; in checked studies, under half of them reflect an unresolved V gene, and why the rest are absent is not known. From that table come the V and J calls and clone size; the DNA was used to work out D and trimming. For this sample the table gives approximately 90,000 clones, of which more than 75% were detected only once. The ten largest make up approximately 1.2% of the sample.

Points on this clone: Its antigen has not been determined. Base qualities were left out, and no much larger clone turns up one base away.

The collaborating institutions used their own protocols to collect whole blood in K2EDTA tubes. For TCRbeta analysis, collaborator samples were shipped as frozen whole blood, as isolated PBMCs, or as DNA extracted from either sample type. This receptor was identified in a woman older than 75 with acute or convalescent COVID-19. Here the chain combines TRBV28 and TRBJ1-1; TRBD1 might be the D gene, on 5 matching bases. Sequencing was done on a sample of peripheral blood. The sequenced DNA: TGTGCCAGCAGCCATCAGGGTTCAGTCAACACTGAAGCTTTCTTT. It specifies CASSHQGSVNTEAFF.